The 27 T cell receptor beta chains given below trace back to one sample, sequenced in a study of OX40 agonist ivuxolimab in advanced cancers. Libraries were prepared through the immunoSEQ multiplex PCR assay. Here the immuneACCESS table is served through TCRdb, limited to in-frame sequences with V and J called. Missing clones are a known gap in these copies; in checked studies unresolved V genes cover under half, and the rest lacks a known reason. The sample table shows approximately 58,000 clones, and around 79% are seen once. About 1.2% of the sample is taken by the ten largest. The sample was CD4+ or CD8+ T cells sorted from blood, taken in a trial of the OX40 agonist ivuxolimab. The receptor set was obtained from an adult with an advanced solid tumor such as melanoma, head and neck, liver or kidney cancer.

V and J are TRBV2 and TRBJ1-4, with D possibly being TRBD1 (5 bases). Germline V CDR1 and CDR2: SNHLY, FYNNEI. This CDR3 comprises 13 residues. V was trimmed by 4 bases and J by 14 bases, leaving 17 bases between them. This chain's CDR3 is CASSAPYKGRLFF. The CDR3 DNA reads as TGTGCCAGCAGTGCCCCCTACAAGGGGAGGCTGTTTTTT.

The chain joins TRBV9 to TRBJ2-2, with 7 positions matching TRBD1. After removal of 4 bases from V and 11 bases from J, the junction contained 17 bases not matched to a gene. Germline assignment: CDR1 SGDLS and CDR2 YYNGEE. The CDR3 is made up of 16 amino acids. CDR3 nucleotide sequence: TGTGCCAGCAGCCCCCGCCAGATTACAGGGGACGGTGAGCTGTTTTTT. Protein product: CASSPRQITGDGELFF. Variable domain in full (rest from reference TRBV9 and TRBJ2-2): DSGVTQTPKHLITATGQRVTLRCSPRSGDLSVYWYQQSLDQGLQFLIQYYNGEERAKGNILERFSAQQFPDLHSELNLSSLELGDSALYFCASSPRQITGDGELFFGEGSRLTVL.

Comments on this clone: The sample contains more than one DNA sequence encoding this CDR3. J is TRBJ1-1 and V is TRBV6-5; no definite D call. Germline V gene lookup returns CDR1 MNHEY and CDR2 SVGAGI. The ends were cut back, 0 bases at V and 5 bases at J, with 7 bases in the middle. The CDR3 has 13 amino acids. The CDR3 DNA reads TGTGCCAGCAGTTACTCGAGGGAAACTGAAGCTTTCTTT. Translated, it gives CASSYSRETEAFF.

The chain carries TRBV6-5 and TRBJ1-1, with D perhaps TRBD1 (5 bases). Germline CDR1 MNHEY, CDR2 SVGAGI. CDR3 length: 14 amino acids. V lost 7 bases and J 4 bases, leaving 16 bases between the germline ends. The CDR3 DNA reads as TGTGCCAGCACCCGAAGTGGGGGAGGCACTGAAGCTTTCTTT. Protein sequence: CASTRSGGGTEAFF.

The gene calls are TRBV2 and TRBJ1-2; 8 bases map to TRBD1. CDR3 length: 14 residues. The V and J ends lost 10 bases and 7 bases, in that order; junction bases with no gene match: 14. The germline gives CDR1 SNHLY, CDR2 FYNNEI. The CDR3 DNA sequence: TGTGCCATCCCGCCAGGGACAGGTAGTATTGGCTACACCTTC. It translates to CAIPPGTGSIGYTF. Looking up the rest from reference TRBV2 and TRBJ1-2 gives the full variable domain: EPEVTQTPSHQVTQMGQEVILRCVPISNHLYFYWYRQILGQKVEFLVSFYNNEISEKSEIFDDQFSVERPDGSNFTLKIRSTKLEDSAMYFCAIPPGTGSIGYTFGSGTRLTVV.

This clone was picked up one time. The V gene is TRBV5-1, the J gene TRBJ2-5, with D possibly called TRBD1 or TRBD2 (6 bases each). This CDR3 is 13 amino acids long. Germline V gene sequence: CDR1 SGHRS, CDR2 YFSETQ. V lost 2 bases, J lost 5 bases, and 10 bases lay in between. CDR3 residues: CASSFGGAETQYF. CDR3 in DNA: TGCGCCAGCAGCTTCGGGGGCGCGGAGACCCAGTACTTC.

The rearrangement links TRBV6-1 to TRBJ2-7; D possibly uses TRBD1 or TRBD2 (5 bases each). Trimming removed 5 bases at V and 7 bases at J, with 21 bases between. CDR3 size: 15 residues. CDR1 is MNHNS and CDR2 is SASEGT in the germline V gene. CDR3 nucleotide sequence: TGTGCCAGCAGTCCCCTCGGGGCTACACCTAAGGAGCAGTACTTC. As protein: CASSPLGATPKEQYF.

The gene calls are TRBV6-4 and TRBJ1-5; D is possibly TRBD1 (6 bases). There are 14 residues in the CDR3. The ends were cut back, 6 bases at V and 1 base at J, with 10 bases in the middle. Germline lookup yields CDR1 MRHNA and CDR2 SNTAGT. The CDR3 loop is CASRFGGSNQPQHF. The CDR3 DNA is TGTGCCAGCAGGTTTGGGGGCAGCAATCAGCCCCAGCATTTT.

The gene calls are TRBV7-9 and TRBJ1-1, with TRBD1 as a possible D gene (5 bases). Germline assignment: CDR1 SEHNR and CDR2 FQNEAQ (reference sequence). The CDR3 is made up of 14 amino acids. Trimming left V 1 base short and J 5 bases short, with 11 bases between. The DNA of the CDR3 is TGTGCCAGCAGCTTAGAGGGAGGGGCTACTGAAGCTTTCTTT. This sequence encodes CASSLEGGATEAFF.

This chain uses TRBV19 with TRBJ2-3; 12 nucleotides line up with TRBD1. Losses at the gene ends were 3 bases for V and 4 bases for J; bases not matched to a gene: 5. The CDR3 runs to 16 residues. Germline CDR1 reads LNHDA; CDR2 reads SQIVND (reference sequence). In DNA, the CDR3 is TGTGCCAGTAGTATGCGGGGACAGGGGGCCTCAGATACGCAGTATTTT. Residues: CASSMRGQGASDTQYF.

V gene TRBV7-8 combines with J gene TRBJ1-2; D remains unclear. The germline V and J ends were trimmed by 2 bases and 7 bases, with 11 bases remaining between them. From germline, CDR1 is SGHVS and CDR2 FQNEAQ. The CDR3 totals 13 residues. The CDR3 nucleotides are TGTGCCAGCAGCTTACCTGGGGAAGGTGGCTACACCTTC. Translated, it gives CASSLPGEGGYTF.

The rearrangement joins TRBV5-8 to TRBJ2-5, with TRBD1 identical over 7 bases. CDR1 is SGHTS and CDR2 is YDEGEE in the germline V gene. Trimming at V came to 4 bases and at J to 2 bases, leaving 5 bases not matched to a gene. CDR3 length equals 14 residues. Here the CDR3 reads CASSRDSNQETQYF. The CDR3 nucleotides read TGTGCCAGCAGCCGGGACAGCAATCAAGAGACCCAGTACTTC.

The CDR3 sequence: CASSKIQGETEAFF. The CDR3 nucleotides are TGTGCCAGTAGTAAAATACAGGGGGAAACTGAAGCTTTCTTT. The V and J genes are TRBV19 and TRBJ1-1, with TRBD1 matching over 8 bases. The CDR3 consists of 14 residues. Germline V gene lookup returns CDR1 LNHDA and CDR2 SQIVND (reference sequence). The ends lost 4 bases at V and 5 bases at J; junction bases unmatched: 6.

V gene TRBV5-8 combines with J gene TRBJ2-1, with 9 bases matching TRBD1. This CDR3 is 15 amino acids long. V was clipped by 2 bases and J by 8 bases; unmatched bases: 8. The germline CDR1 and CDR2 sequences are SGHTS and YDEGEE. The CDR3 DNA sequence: TGTGCCAGCAGCTTTCCCGGGACAGGGAAGCATGAGCAGTTCTTC. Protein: CASSFPGTGKHEQFF.

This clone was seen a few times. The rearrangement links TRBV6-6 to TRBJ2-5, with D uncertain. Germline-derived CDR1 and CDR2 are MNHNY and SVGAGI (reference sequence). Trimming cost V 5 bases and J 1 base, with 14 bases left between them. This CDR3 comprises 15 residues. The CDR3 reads CASSTHTLSQETQYF. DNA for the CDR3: TGTGCCAGCAGTACTCACACCTTATCCCAAGAGACCCAGTACTTC.

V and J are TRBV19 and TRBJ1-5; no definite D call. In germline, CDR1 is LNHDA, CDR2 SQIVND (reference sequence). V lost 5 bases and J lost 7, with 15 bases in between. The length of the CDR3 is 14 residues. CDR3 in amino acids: CASSVTAAGQPQHF. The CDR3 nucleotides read TGTGCCAGTAGTGTTACAGCCGCGGGGCAGCCCCAGCATTTT.

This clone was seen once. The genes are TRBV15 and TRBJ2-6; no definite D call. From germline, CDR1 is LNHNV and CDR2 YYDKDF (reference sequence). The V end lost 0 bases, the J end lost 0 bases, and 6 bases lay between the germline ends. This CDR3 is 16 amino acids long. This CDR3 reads CATSRDRISGANVLTF. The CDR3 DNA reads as TGTGCCACCAGCAGAGATCGGATCTCTGGGGCCAACGTCCTGACTTTC.

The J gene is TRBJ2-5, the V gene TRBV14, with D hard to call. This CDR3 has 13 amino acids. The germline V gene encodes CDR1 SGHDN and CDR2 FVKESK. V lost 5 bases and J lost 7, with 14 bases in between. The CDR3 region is CASSIVLVGTQYF. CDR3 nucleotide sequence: TGTGCCAGCAGCATCGTACTCGTGGGGACCCAGTACTTC.

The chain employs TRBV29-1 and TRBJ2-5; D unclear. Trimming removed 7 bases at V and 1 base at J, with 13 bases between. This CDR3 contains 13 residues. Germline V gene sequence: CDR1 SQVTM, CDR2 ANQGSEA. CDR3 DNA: TGCAGCGCCAGGCGTGATATCCAAGAGACCCAGTACTTC. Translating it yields CSARRDIQETQYF.

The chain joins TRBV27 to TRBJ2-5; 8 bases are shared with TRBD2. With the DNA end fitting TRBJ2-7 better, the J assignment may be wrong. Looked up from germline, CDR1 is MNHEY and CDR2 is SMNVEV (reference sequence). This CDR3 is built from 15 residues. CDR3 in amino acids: CASSPLAGFSYEQYF. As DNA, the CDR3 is TGTGCCAGCAGTCCTCTAGCGGGCTTCTCCTACGAGCAGTACTTC.

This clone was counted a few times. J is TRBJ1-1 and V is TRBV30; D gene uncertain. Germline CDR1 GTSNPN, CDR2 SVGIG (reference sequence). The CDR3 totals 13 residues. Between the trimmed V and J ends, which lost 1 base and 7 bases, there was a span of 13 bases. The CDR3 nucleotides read TGTGCCTGGAGTGAGGGATATAGGGATGAAGCTTTCTTT. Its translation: CAWSEGYRDEAFF.

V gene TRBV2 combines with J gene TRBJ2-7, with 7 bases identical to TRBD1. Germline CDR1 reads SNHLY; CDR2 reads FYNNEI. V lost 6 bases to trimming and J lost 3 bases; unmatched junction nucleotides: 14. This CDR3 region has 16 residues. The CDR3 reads CASRVPPGQPVYEQYF. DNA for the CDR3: TGTGCCAGCAGGGTACCCCCGGGACAGCCCGTCTACGAGCAGTACTTC.

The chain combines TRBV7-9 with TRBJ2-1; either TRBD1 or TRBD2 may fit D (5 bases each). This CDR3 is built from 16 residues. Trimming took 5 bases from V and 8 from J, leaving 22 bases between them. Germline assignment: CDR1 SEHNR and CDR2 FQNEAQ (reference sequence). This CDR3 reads CASSGWTGWGTDEQFF. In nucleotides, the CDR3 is TGTGCCAGCAGCGGGTGGACTGGTTGGGGCACAGATGAGCAGTTCTTC.

The CDR3 is CASSGQGPYEQYF. DNA for the CDR3: TGTGCCAGCAGTGGTCAAGGGCCCTACGAGCAGTACTTC. The V and J genes are TRBV6-1 and TRBJ2-7; D is undetermined. CDR3 length: 13 residues. The germline V and J ends were trimmed by 4 bases and 2 bases, with 9 bases remaining between them. Germline CDR1 and CDR2: MNHNS and SASEGT.

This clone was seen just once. CDR3 coding DNA: TGTGCCATCAGCTTCACCGCGGAAGAGACCCAGTACTTC. It specifies CAISFTAEETQYF. The V and J genes are TRBV10-3 and TRBJ2-5; D not certain. V was clipped by 6 bases and J by 3 bases, with 11 bases between them. The CDR3 covers 13 residues. Germline loops: CDR1 ENHRY, CDR2 SYGVKD.

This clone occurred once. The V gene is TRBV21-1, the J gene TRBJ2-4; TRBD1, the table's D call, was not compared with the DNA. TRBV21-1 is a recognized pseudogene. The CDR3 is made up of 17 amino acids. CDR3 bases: TGTGCCAGCAGCAAACGGTACAGGGTTGAAGCCAAAAACATTCAGTACTTC. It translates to CASSKRYRVEAKNIQYF.

The CDR3 is CASSLDRGSYNEQFF. The CDR3 DNA reads TGTGCCAGCAGCTTAGACAGGGGATCCTACAATGAGCAGTTCTTC. The chain is built from TRBV7-3 and TRBJ2-1; 8 bases are a match to TRBD1. The trim removed 2 bases at V and 1 base at J, leaving 1 base unmatched. From germline, CDR1 is SGHTA and CDR2 FQGTGA. The length of the CDR3 is 15 residues.